This T cell receptor (beta chain) was obtained from a study of follicular helper T cells after annual influenza vaccination. Time point noted: 2014-2015 season, pre-vaccination. Germline CDR1 is KGHSH and CDR2 is LQKENI. Deletions cut 8 bases from V and 0 bases from J, with 13 bases between. This CDR3 comprises 14 residues. Here immunoSEQ multiplex PCR was the method, and the copy in TCRdb shows in-frame clones only, minus some. This repertoire shows approximately 25,000 clones, roughly 80% found once; its top ten account for 0.95% to 1.5%. The J gene is TRBJ1-1, the V gene TRBV18, with D unclear. The sample here was CXCR5+ CD38- circulating T follicular helper cells from blood, taken on the day of influenza vaccination. Described subset: circulating Tfh, non-naive CD4+CXCR5+PD-1+ (ICOS+CD38+ or ICOS-CD38-). The sequence was obtained from an adult who received the influenza vaccine. CDR3 sequence: CASQDLGLNTEAFF. As DNA, the CDR3 is TGTGCCAGCCAGGACTTGGGCTTGAACACTGAAGCTTTCTTT.